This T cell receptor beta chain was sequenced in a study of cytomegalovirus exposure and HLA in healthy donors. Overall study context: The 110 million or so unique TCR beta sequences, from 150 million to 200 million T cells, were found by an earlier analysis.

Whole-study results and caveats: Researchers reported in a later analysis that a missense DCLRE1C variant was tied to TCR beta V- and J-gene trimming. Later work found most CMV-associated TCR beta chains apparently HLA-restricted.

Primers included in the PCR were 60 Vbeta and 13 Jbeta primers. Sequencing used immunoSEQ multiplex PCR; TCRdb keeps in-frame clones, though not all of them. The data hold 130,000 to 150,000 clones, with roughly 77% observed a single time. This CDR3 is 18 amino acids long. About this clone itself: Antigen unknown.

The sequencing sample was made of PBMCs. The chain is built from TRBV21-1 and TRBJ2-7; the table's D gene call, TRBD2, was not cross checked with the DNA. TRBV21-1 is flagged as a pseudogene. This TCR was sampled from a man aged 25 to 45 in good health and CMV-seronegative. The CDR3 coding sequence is TGTGCCAGCAGCAAAGTCCCCAAACTAGCGGGAGGACACTACGAGCAGTACTTC. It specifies CASSKVPKLAGGHYEQYF.